The 12 T cell receptor beta chains below come from one sample, sequenced in a study of T-cell reconstitution after alpha-beta-depleted transplantation in children. This sample's TCRbeta library carried unique molecular identifier barcodes. TCRdb redid the calling of the PCR reads with MiXCR, one entry per CDR3 protein. The sample lists a few hundred thousand distinct CDR3 sequences; approximately 20% were seen once. The sequences come from PBMCs, mostly from graft donor cells, collected 180 days after TCRalphabeta/CD19-depleted stem cell transplant. The source of these receptors is a male patient under 18 who had a stem cell transplant for acute lymphoblastic leukemia, so the T cells may come from the graft donor.

This clonotype was observed a handful of times. The rearrangement uses TRBV5-1 and TRBJ2-3; no definite D call. The CDR3 spans 15 residues. Between the trimmed V and J ends, which lost 5 bases and 1 base, there was a span of 14 bases. The germline CDR1 and CDR2 sequences are SGHRS and YFSETQ. The CDR3 sequence is CASRTASRGTDTQYF. The CDR3 region has the DNA TGCGCCAGCAGAACGGCCTCAAGGGGCACAGATACGCAGTATTTT.

This clonotype was counted a few times. The rearrangement uses TRBV5-1 and TRBJ2-4, with D hard to call. CDR1 and CDR2 (germline): SGHRS, YFSETQ. The CDR3 is 17 residues long. V lost 4 bases to trimming and J lost 0 bases, with 17 bases between them. CDR3 in DNA: TGCGCCAGCAGCCCCTACCTTATGGAACTAGCCAAAAACATTCAGTACTTC. As protein: CASSPYLMELAKNIQYF.

The chain employs TRBV7-8 and TRBJ2-7; the D gene could be TRBD1 or TRBD2 (5 bases each). The CDR3 runs 14 residues. Germline CDR1 is SGHVS and CDR2 is FQNEAQ. Trimming stripped 5 bases from V and 0 bases from J, with 11 bases between. CDR3 amino acids: CASSVRGTSYEQYF. CDR3 DNA: TGTGCCAGCAGCGTCCGGGGCACCTCCTACGAGCAGTACTTC. Full variable domain (rest looked up from reference TRBV7-8 and TRBJ2-7): GAGVSQSPRYKVAKRGQDVALRCDPISGHVSLFWYQQALGQGPEFLTYFQNEAQLDKSGLPSDRFFAERPEGSVSTLKIQRTQQEDSAVYLCASSVRGTSYEQYFGPGTRLTVT.

The rearrangement links TRBV9 to TRBJ2-7; 9 bases fit TRBD1. With 3 bases clipped from V and 3 bases from J, the junction kept 10 bases outside the gene matches. The CDR3 totals 16 residues. Germline V lookup: CDR1 SGDLS, CDR2 YYNGEE. DNA for the CDR3: TGTGCCAGCAGCGAAGGCGGCGGGACAGGGCTCTACGAGCAGTACTTC. It translates to CASSEGGGTGLYEQYF.

The V gene is TRBV7-2, the J gene TRBJ2-1; TRBD2 aligns across 13 bases. The CDR3 has 16 amino acids. Germline V CDR1 and CDR2: SGHTA, FQGNSA. J gave up 10 bases and V 1 base, and 7 bases lay outside the gene matches. The CDR3 nucleotides read TGTGCCAGCAGCTTAGTCGGGACTAGCGGGGTCGGCGAGCAGTTCTTC. Its translation is CASSLVGTSGVGEQFF. The full variable domain, its missing parts supplied by reference TRBV7-2 and TRBJ2-1, is GAGVSQSPSNKVTEKGKDVELRCDPISGHTALYWYRQSLGQGLEFLIYFQGNSAPDKSGLPSDRFSAERTGGSVSTLTIQRTQQEDSAVYLCASSLVGTSGVGEQFFGPGTRLTVL.

This clonotype was picked up a small number of times. This chain links TRBV20-1 with TRBJ2-1; the match to TRBD2 covers 7 bases. The V gene's germline CDR1 is DFQATT and CDR2 SNEGSKA (reference sequence). V shed 4 bases and J 4 bases; nucleotides not matched to a gene: 1. The CDR3 runs 12 residues. Here the CDR3 reads CSATSGYNEQFF. For the CDR3, the DNA is TGCAGTGCTACTAGCGGATACAATGAGCAGTTCTTC.

This clonotype was seen a few times. The CDR3: CSAVGRANTGELFF. CDR3 in DNA: TGCAGTGCTGTGGGACGTGCGAACACCGGGGAGCTGTTTTTT. The chain recombines TRBV20-1 with TRBJ2-2; either TRBD1 or TRBD2 may fit D (5 bases each). The germline gives CDR1 DFQATT, CDR2 SNEGSKA (reference sequence). V was clipped by 5 bases and J by 0 bases, with 10 bases between them. CDR3 length: 14 residues.

This clonotype occurred a few times. The chain has TRBV5-1 and TRBJ2-5; 7 nucleotides agree with TRBD2. Germline CDR1 reads SGHRS; CDR2 reads YFSETQ. Trimming removed 0 bases from V and 1 base from J; junction bases left unmatched: 6. This CDR3 region has 16 residues. The CDR3 DNA follows: TGCGCCAGCAGCTTGGTCATTAGCGGGCCCCAAGAGACCCAGTACTTC. As protein: CASSLVISGPQETQYF.

This clonotype was counted a few times. In DNA form, the CDR3 reads TGTGCCAGCAGCGTTAATGTAGGACTAGCGGTCTACGAGCAGTACTTC. Amino acids: CASSVNVGLAVYEQYF. The chain carries TRBV9 and TRBJ2-7, with 10 bases aligning to TRBD2. V trimming: 2 bases; J trimming: 3 bases; junction bases outside the gene matches: 8. Germline-derived CDR1 and CDR2 are SGDLS and YYNGEE. The CDR3 is 16 residues long.

V gene TRBV6-1 combines with J gene TRBJ2-7; unclear D gene. The germline V and J ends were trimmed by 0 bases and 4 bases, with 7 bases remaining between them. Germline lookup yields CDR1 MNHNS and CDR2 SASEGT. This CDR3 has 13 amino acids. The CDR3 region is CASSEAGSYEQYF. The CDR3 DNA follows: TGTGCCAGCAGTGAAGCGGGAAGTTACGAGCAGTACTTC.

The genes are TRBV5-1 and TRBJ2-3; no reliable D call. Germline V gene lookup returns CDR1 SGHRS and CDR2 YFSETQ. Deletions cut 1 base from V and 5 bases from J, with 5 bases between. The length of the CDR3 is 12 residues. The CDR3 is CASSLIVDTQYF. The DNA for the CDR3 is TGCGCCAGCAGCTTGATTGTAGATACGCAGTATTTT.

This chain uses TRBV4-2 with TRBJ2-1; the D gene could be TRBD1 or TRBD2 (5 bases each). The CDR3 loop spans 20 amino acids. V lost 4 bases, J lost 3 bases, and 28 bases lay in between. Per the germline V gene, CDR1 is LGHNA and CDR2 is YNFKEQ. The CDR3 bases are TGTGCCAGCAGCCGGAAGCCGGGACCCAAACCGCCTTACCTCTACAATGAGCAGTTCTTC. It yields the protein CASSRKPGPKPPYLYNEQFF.